Listed here are 21 T cell receptor beta chains from one sample, sequenced in a study of blood T cell repertoires in COVID-19. Assay: immunoSEQ multiplex PCR; the TCRdb copy retains only in-frame clones and omits some. The table records over 350,000 clones, around nine tenths of them present only once. Sequencing was carried out using PBMCs or T cells enriched from blood (not recorded which). The source is a woman aged 25-40 years with acute COVID-19.

The rearrangement links TRBV5-1 to TRBJ2-5, with D maybe TRBD1 (6 bases). The CDR3 extends over 15 amino acids. Germline assignment: CDR1 SGHRS and CDR2 YFSETQ. Deletions cut 4 bases from V and 5 bases from J, with 18 bases between. CDR3 sequence reads: CASSQISDRGETQYF. CDR3 sequence (DNA): TGCGCCAGCAGCCAAATATCTGATAGGGGGGAGACCCAGTACTTC.

This sequence joins TRBV24-1 and TRBJ1-1; 7 bases agree with TRBD1. V gave up 8 bases and J gave up 1 base; unmatched junction bases: 3. The germline V gene encodes CDR1 KGHDR and CDR2 SFDVKD. This CDR3 spans 13 amino acids. The CDR3, as DNA: TGTGCCACCAAGGGACAGTGGAACACTGAAGCTTTCTTT. It codes for CATKGQWNTEAFF.

The chain has TRBV12-3 or TRBV12-4 and TRBJ2-7, with D possibly matching TRBD2 (5 bases). The CDR3 runs to 13 residues. V lost 3 bases and J lost 4, with 10 bases in between. The CDR3: CASSFDTSYEQYF. The DNA for the CDR3 is TGTGCCAGCAGTTTTGACACTAGTTACGAGCAGTACTTC.

V gene TRBV7-3 combines with J gene TRBJ2-7, with D tentatively TRBD2 (6 bases). Trimming took 5 bases from V and 0 from J, leaving 14 bases between them. This CDR3 is built from 15 residues. The V gene's germline CDR1 is SGHTA and CDR2 FQGTGA. This CDR3 is CASSPRAGFSYEQYF. The CDR3 DNA reads TGTGCCAGCAGCCCCCGGGCGGGGTTCTCCTACGAGCAGTACTTC.

A few counts support this clone. V usage is TRBV7-2 and J usage is TRBJ1-1, with TRBD1 as a possible D gene (6 bases). Trimming pared 1 base from V and 4 bases from J, leaving 16 bases between. There are 16 residues in the CDR3. Germline CDR1 is SGHTA and CDR2 is FQGNSA. This CDR3 is CASSLGWGGRGTEAFF. CDR3 nucleotides: TGTGCCAGCAGCTTAGGTTGGGGGGGCAGGGGCACTGAAGCTTTCTTT.

The gene calls are TRBV2 and TRBJ1-2, with 9 positions matching TRBD1. V lost 9 bases, J lost 4 bases, and 15 bases stayed unmatched. Per the germline V gene, CDR1 is SNHLY and CDR2 is FYNNEI. The CDR3 runs to 16 residues. The CDR3 spells CARPGTGSRRVYGYTF. CDR3 coding DNA: TGTGCCAGGCCAGGGACAGGGTCTCGTCGGGTCTATGGCTACACCTTC.

The rearrangement joins TRBV7-2 to TRBJ1-1; D gene unclear. Between the trimmed V and J ends, which lost 5 bases and 1 base, there was a span of 8 bases. Per germline, CDR1 SGHTA and CDR2 FQGNSA. The CDR3 is 13 residues long. The CDR3 DNA reads TGTGCCAGCAGCCCCAGACAGAACACTGAAGCTTTCTTT. Translated, it gives CASSPRQNTEAFF.

V is TRBV14 and J is TRBJ1-2; D is unclear. Germline-derived CDR1 and CDR2 are SGHDN and FVKESK. The CDR3 totals 13 residues. V was trimmed by 7 bases and J by 2 bases, leaving 11 bases between them. CDR3 DNA: TGTGCCAGCACCCCTCTTGAGAACTATGGCTACACCTTC. This codes for CASTPLENYGYTF. The full variable domain, with the rest looked up from reference TRBV14 and TRBJ1-2, is EAGVTQFPSHSVIEKGQTVTLRCDPISGHDNLYWYRRVMGKEIKFLLHFVKESKQDESGMPNNRFLAERTGGTYSTLKVQPAELEDSGVYFCASTPLENYGYTFGSGTRLTVV.

The chain has TRBV5-1 and TRBJ2-7; 7 nucleotides line up with TRBD1. With V trimmed by 7 bases and J by 0 bases, 7 bases remained unmatched. The CDR3 is 14 amino acids. Germline-derived CDR1 and CDR2 are SGHRS and YFSETQ. DNA of the CDR3: TGCGCCAGCGCGACAGGGTCGACCTCCTACGAGCAGTACTTC. As protein: CASATGSTSYEQYF.

This chain joins TRBV5-1 and TRBJ2-3; 7 bases map to TRBD1. The CDR3 sequence is 11 residues long. The trim removed 9 bases at V and 4 bases at J, leaving 2 bases unmatched. Germline CDR1 SGHRS, CDR2 YFSETQ. The CDR3 protein is CATGTADTQYF. The CDR3 DNA sequence: TGCGCCACCGGGACAGCAGATACGCAGTATTTT.

V usage is TRBV5-1 and J usage is TRBJ2-2, with D maybe TRBD1 (6 bases). The CDR3 is 16 amino acids. The germline V and J ends were trimmed by 3 bases and 1 base, with 13 bases remaining between them. Germline V gene data show CDR1 as SGHRS and CDR2 as YFSETQ. The CDR3 sequence: CASSSPRTENTGELFF. The CDR3 nucleotides are TGCGCCAGCAGCTCGCCTAGGACAGAGAACACCGGGGAGCTGTTTTTT.

The rearrangement links TRBV29-1 to TRBJ1-4; D is unclear. The CDR3 is 12 amino acids. V lost 4 bases to trimming and J lost 6 bases, with 9 bases between them. CDR1 SQVTM and CDR2 ANQGSEA come from the germline V gene. The CDR3 coding sequence is TGCAGCGTTGTAGGCAGCGATGAAAAACTGTTTTTT. It encodes CSVVGSDEKLFF. Full variable domain (rest looked up from reference TRBV29-1 and TRBJ1-4): SAVISQKPSRDICQRGTSLTIQCQVDSQVTMMFWYRQQPGQSLTLIATANQGSEATYESGFVIDKFPISRPNLTFSTLTVSNMSPEDSSIYLCSVVGSDEKLFFGSGTQLSVL.

The V call is TRBV5-1, the J call TRBJ2-3; weak D call: TRBD1 (5 bases). There are 14 residues in the CDR3. V was pared by 2 bases and J by 4 bases, with 11 bases between. Germline CDR1 and CDR2: SGHRS and YFSETQ. CDR3: CASSFLRVSDTQYF. The CDR3 bases are TGCGCCAGCAGCTTTCTCAGGGTGTCAGATACGCAGTATTTT.

The V call is TRBV10-3, the J call TRBJ2-5; 11 nucleotides line up with TRBD1. Germline CDR1 and CDR2: ENHRY and SYGVKD. V lost 3 bases, J lost 4 bases, and 7 bases stayed unmatched. The CDR3 runs 16 residues. DNA of the CDR3: TGTGCCATCAGTGAAGGGGACAGGGGGTTGGTAGAGACCCAGTACTTC. Translation: CAISEGDRGLVETQYF.

The genes are TRBV5-1 and TRBJ2-5; a weak D match, TRBD1 (6 bases). Trimming removed 4 bases from V and 5 bases from J, with 18 bases in between. Germline CDR1 SGHRS, CDR2 YFSETQ. The CDR3 extends over 15 amino acids. The CDR3 is CASSGEGHPGETQYF. Here the CDR3 DNA reads TGCGCCAGCAGCGGAGAGGGACATCCCGGGGAGACCCAGTACTTC. The entire variable domain, with the rest obtained from reference TRBV5-1 and TRBJ2-5, is as follows: KAGVTQTPRYLIKTRGQQVTLSCSPISGHRSVSWYQQTPGQGLQFLFEYFSETQRNKGNFPGRFSGRQFSNSRSEMNVSTLELGDSALYLCASSGEGHPGETQYFGPGTRLLVL.

The chain recombines TRBV2 with TRBJ1-6; 8 positions agree with TRBD1. J gave up 8 bases and V 5 bases, and 8 bases lay outside the gene matches. Per the germline V gene, CDR1 is SNHLY and CDR2 is FYNNEI. The CDR3 is 15 amino acids. The CDR3 DNA sequence: TGTGCCAGCAGTTCGGACAGGGTAACTCATTCACCCCTCCACTTT. Its translation: CASSSDRVTHSPLHF.

The rearrangement links TRBV18 to TRBJ1-3; TRBD1 is a possible D gene (5 bases). Trimming cost V 0 bases and J 0 bases, with 12 bases left between them. The germline V gene encodes CDR1 KGHSH and CDR2 LQKENI. The length of the CDR3 is 17 residues. This chain's CDR3 is CASSPPQGGNSGNTIYF. CDR3 in DNA: TGTGCCAGCTCACCACCCCAGGGAGGGAACTCTGGAAACACCATATATTTT.

The rearrangement joins TRBV7-3 to TRBJ1-1; D is possibly TRBD1 (5 bases). The CDR3 is 16 residues long. Germline V CDR1 and CDR2: SGHTA, FQGTGA. V lost 5 bases, J lost 7 bases, and 23 bases lay in between. CDR3 coding DNA: TGTGCCAGCAGCCCCGTTCCTTTGGGGGGGGTAGGTGAAGCTTTCTTT. Protein: CASSPVPLGGVGEAFF.

This clone was found once. The CDR3, as DNA: TGTGCCACCAGTGATAAAGGCCGGGACAGCTCCTACGAGCAGTACTTC. Its protein product is CATSDKGRDSSYEQYF. This chain uses TRBV24-1 with TRBJ2-7, with 7 bases identical to TRBD1. With 3 bases clipped from V and 0 bases from J, the junction kept 7 bases outside the gene matches. The CDR3 length is 16 residues. Looked up from germline, CDR1 is KGHDR and CDR2 is SFDVKD.

The chain is built from TRBV3-1 (or the pseudogene TRBV3-2) and TRBJ2-7; the D gene is possibly TRBD2 (6 bases). Deletions cut 4 bases from V and 2 bases from J, with 12 bases between. Germline values: CDR1 LGHDT, CDR2 YNNKEL (reference sequence). This CDR3 spans 14 amino acids. The CDR3 region is CASSLRSGPYEQYF. For the CDR3, the DNA is TGTGCCAGCAGCCTACGTAGCGGACCCTACGAGCAGTACTTC.

The V call is TRBV9, the J call TRBJ2-7; 7 nucleotides line up with TRBD1. The CDR3 runs 13 residues. V lost 4 bases and J lost 3; bases outside the gene matches: 4. Germline V lookup: CDR1 SGDLS, CDR2 YYNGEE. This CDR3 reads CASSPRQGYEQYF. CDR3 sequence (DNA): TGTGCCAGCAGCCCGAGACAGGGCTACGAGCAGTACTTC.